Sequencing of this TCR beta chain was carried out in a study of PD-1 blockade in classical Hodgkin lymphoma. The overall study: Each patient was given nivolumab 3 mg/kg through a vein every 2 weeks. Findings and limits, study-wide: What caused the repertoire differences, perhaps disease activity or prior therapy, remains undefined. TCR diversity in CD4+, not CD8+, cells rose significantly by C4D1. Partial responders and progressors had significantly lower baseline TCR diversity.

Each patient relapsed following autologous stem cell transplantation, and prior brentuximab vedotin exposure differed. About this clone itself: Its antigen remains unidentified.

Method: immunoSEQ multiplex PCR; TCRdb's copy keeps in-frame clones and lacks some. This table holds about 100,000 clones, approximately 90% found once. Germline values: CDR1 MNHEY, CDR2 SMNVEV (reference sequence). Trimming at V came to 10 bases and at J to 2 bases, leaving 16 bases not matched to a gene. This CDR3 comprises 17 residues. This receptor was obtained from a human donor with classical Hodgkin lymphoma. The source material was peripheral blood mononuclear cells (PBMCs), sampled before the second cycle of nivolumab. The chain is built from TRBV27 and TRBJ1-4; 7 bases map to TRBD1. In DNA, the CDR3 is TGTGCCAACAAAGGGACAGTGGCCATTTCGACTAATGAAAAACTGTTTTTT. The encoded protein is CANKGTVAISTNEKLFF.